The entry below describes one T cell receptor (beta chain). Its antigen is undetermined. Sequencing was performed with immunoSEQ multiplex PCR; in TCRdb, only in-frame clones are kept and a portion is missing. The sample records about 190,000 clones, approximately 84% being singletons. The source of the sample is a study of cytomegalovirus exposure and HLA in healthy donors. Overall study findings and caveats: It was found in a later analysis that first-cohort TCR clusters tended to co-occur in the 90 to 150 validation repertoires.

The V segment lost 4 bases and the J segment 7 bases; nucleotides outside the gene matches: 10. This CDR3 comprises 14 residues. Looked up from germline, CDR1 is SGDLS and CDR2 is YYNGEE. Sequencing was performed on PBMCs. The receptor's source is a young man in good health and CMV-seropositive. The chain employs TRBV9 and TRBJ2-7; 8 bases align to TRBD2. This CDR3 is CASSLSGASGEQYF. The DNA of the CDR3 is TGTGCCAGCAGCCTTAGCGGGGCCTCTGGGGAGCAGTACTTC.